This TCR beta chain was sequenced in a study of tumor-infiltrating lymphocytes in localized non-small cell lung cancer. About the study: Tumor tissue and non-adjacent uninvolved lung came from each patient.

The data were produced by immunoSEQ multiplex PCR, yet TCRdb's version contains in-frame clones alone and is incomplete. This table holds 12,000 or so clones, over 80% found once. About this clone itself: Its cognate antigen is unknown.

The study, taken as a whole, reports: Not all patients were TCR sequenced, owing to tissue quantity. TCRbeta sequencing showed higher T cell infiltration in tumors than uninvolved lung.

V lost 7 bases to trimming and J lost 1 base; unmatched junction nucleotides: 8. This CDR3 is 15 amino acids long. Per germline, CDR1 GTSNPN and CDR2 SVGIG (reference sequence). The chain employs TRBV30 and TRBJ2-3; 10 nucleotides align to TRBD2. Source material: lung tumor tissue. This TCR was recovered from a human donor with non-small cell lung cancer. CDR3 sequence: CASAVGTSGTDTQYF. For the CDR3, the DNA is TGTGCCTCAGCTGTGGGGACTAGCGGCACAGATACGCAGTATTTT.